The next 8 T cell receptor beta chains were all read from a single sample in a study of metastatic and nonmetastatic thyroid tumors. TCRdb re-clonotyped the PCR reads via MiXCR. In the table there are approximately 37,000 clones, about a sixth of which are singletons. No treatment of any kind had been given to any patient before thyroid surgery. What was sequenced was blood. These receptor sequences come from a female donor with papillary thyroid cancer or a benign thyroid nodule (not recorded which). Some clones in this sample may be carry-over from other donors' samples.

This clone was observed once. The V gene is TRBV5-1, the J gene TRBJ2-7; 9 bases align to TRBD1. CDR1 is SGHRS, CDR2 YFSETQ, per germline. V shed 1 base, J shed 4 bases, and the junction held 6 bases outside the gene matches. The CDR3 has 15 residues. The CDR3 sequence is CASSLRGQGLYEQYF. The CDR3 DNA reads TGCGCCAGCAGCTTGCGGGGACAGGGCCTTTACGAGCAGTACTTC.

This clone was observed a handful of times. One base away lies a much larger clone, so this may be a sequencing read error. V and J are TRBV3-1 and TRBJ1-1; 9 bases fit TRBD1. Germline lookup yields CDR1 LGHDT and CDR2 YNNKEL (reference sequence). Losses at the gene ends were 11 bases for V and 3 bases for J; bases not matched to a gene: 7. The CDR3 totals 13 residues. The CDR3 here is CAGNGQGHTEAFF. In DNA, the CDR3 is TGTGCCGGCAACGGACAGGGGCACACTGAAGCTTTCTTT.

In regard to this clone: A single base separates this from a much larger clone, so it may be a read error. This sequence joins TRBV5-4 and TRBJ1-2, with 7 bases matching TRBD1. In germline, CDR1 is SGHNT, CDR2 YYREEE (reference sequence). Unmatched junction bases numbered 17, after V lost 4 bases and J lost 14 bases. The CDR3 contains 14 residues. The CDR3 is CASSPVPGQRLVTF. CDR3 DNA sequence: TGTGCCAGCAGCCCCGTCCCGGGACAGAGGCTTGTAACCTTC.

J is TRBJ2-1 and V is TRBV11-2; TRBD1 agrees at 9 bases. This CDR3 has 15 residues. Trimming at V came to 10 bases and at J to 4 bases, leaving 11 bases not matched to a gene. Looked up from germline, CDR1 is SGHAT and CDR2 is FQNNGV. CDR3 sequence: CAIIFGTGIYNEQFF. The CDR3 bases are TGTGCCATCATCTTCGGGACAGGGATTTACAATGAGCAGTTCTTC.

This clone showed up many times. This rearrangement joins TRBV4-2 to TRBJ2-3; 12 bases line up with TRBD2. The ends lost 4 bases at V and 4 bases at J; junction bases unmatched: 6. CDR1 LGHNA and CDR2 YNFKEQ come from the germline V gene. The CDR3 has 16 residues. The CDR3 loop reads CASSLRASGGADTQYF. The CDR3 DNA reads TGTGCCAGCAGCCTTAGGGCTAGCGGGGGGGCAGATACGCAGTATTTT.

Concerning this clone itself: A much larger clone is a single base away; this may be a read error. The same CDR3 also results from other DNA sequences found in this sample. The gene calls are TRBV14 and TRBJ1-2; possibly TRBD1 for D (6 bases). From germline, CDR1 is SGHDN and CDR2 FVKESK. The CDR3 contains 12 residues. V was cut by 6 bases and J by 7 bases, with 12 bases left in between. The CDR3 region has the DNA TGTGCCAGCAGGGGGGCAGGGCCTGGCTACACCTTC. This translates into CASRGAGPGYTF.

This clone appeared many times. The genes are TRBV20-1 and TRBJ1-5, with 12 nucleotides matching TRBD1. CDR1 is DFQATT and CDR2 is SNEGSKA in the germline V gene (reference sequence). The V segment lost 6 bases and the J segment 4 bases; nucleotides outside the gene matches: 10. This CDR3 region has 16 residues. The CDR3 nucleotides read TGCAGTGCAACGGGGACAGGGGGCGTCTTAAATCAGCCCCAGCATTTT. This translates into CSATGTGGVLNQPQHF.

This clone is termed medium-sized. The chain has TRBV20-1 and TRBJ2-3; D gene unclear. V was clipped by 2 bases and J by 4 bases, with 4 bases between them. Germline V gene sequence: CDR1 DFQATT, CDR2 SNEGSKA (reference sequence). The CDR3 covers 11 residues. The DNA for the CDR3 is TGCAGTGCTAGATACGCAGATACGCAGTATTTT. This gives the protein CSARYADTQYF.